This T cell receptor beta chain was sequenced during a study of T-cell memory formation after mild COVID-19. Regarding the study as a whole: Contracting clones localized mainly to CM and EM when CD4+ and mainly to EMRA when CD8+. Some clones that responded turned up in pre-infection memory, which suggests that cross-reactive memory joined in.

This clonotype has just a few counts. Its antigen is not identified. Germline values: CDR1 LGHNA, CDR2 YNFKEQ. The CDR3 consists of 15 residues. V lost 5 bases, J lost 0 bases, and 13 bases lay in between. 5'RACE with constant-segment primers built TCRalpha and TCRbeta cDNA libraries with UMIs. TCRdb recomputed calls from the 5' RACE reads with MiXCR, one row per CDR3 protein. The data show fewer than 250,000 distinct CDR3 sequences, over 15% seen once. This sequence originates from an adult woman who had mild COVID-19 (a few samples of this study predate the infection). Cell type and time point are not known. The specimen sequenced was PBMCs or a T cell subset sorted from them (not recorded which). The V gene is TRBV4-2, the J gene TRBJ1-1, with D uncertain. For the CDR3, the DNA is TGTGCCAGCAGCGACGCTAGGAGCATGAACACTGAAGCTTTCTTT. It yields the protein CASSDARSMNTEAFF.